This record covers a single T cell receptor beta chain. From germline, CDR1 is SGHVS and CDR2 FQNEAQ. Trimming shortened V by 2 bases and J by 0 bases, and 11 bases separated the two germline ends. This CDR3 contains 17 residues. The protocol was immunoSEQ multiplex PCR, while the TCRdb copy is restricted to in-frame clones and leaves out a portion. The sample shows about 150,000 clones, approximately 80% of them seen only once. The sample is drawn from a study of blood T cell repertoires in COVID-19. This sequence was found in a woman aged 45-65 years with acute or convalescent COVID-19. Sample: peripheral blood. The V call is TRBV7-8, the J call TRBJ1-6, with D unresolved. The CDR3 spells CASSLLVTSSYNSPLHF. CDR3 coding DNA: TGTGCCAGCAGCTTATTGGTTACGAGCTCCTATAATTCACCCCTCCACTTT. The full variable domain, with the rest looked up from reference TRBV7-8 and TRBJ1-6, is GAGVSQSPRYKVAKRGQDVALRCDPISGHVSLFWYQQALGQGPEFLTYFQNEAQLDKSGLPSDRFFAERPEGSVSTLKIQRTQQEDSAVYLCASSLLVTSSYNSPLHFGNGTRLTVT.